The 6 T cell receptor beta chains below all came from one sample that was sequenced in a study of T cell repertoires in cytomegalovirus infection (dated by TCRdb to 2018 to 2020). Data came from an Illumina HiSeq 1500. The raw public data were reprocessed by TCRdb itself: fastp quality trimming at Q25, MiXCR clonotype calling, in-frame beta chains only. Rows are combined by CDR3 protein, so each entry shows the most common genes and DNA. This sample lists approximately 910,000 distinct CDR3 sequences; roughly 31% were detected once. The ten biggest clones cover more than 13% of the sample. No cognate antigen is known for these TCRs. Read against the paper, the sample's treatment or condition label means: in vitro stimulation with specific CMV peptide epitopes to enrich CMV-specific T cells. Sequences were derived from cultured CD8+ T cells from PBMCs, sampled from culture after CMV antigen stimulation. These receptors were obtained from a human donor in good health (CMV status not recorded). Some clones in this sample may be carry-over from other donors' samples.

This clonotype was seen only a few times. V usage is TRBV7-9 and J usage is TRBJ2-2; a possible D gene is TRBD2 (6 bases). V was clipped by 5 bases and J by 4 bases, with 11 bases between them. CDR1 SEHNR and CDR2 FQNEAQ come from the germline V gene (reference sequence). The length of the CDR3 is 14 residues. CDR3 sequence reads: CASSRGVPTGELFF. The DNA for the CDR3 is TGTGCCAGCAGCCGCGGGGTGCCCACCGGGGAGCTGTTTTTT.

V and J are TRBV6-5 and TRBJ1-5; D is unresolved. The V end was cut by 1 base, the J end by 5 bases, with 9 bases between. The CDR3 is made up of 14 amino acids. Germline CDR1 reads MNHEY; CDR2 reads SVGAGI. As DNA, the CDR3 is TGTGCCAGCAGTTACTATGGTCTCCATCAGCCCCAGCATTTT. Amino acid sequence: CASSYYGLHQPQHF.

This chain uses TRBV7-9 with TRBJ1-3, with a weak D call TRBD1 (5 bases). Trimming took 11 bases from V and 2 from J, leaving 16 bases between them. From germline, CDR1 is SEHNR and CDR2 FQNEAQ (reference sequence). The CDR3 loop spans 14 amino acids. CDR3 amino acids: CASVGPDTGNTIYF. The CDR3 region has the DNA TGTGCCTCGGTGGGTCCGGACACTGGAAACACCATATATTTT. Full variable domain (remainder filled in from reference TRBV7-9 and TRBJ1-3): DTGVSQNPRHKITKRGQNVTFRCDPISEHNRLYWYRQTLGQGPEFLTYFQNEAQLEKSRLLSDRFSAERPKGSFSTLEIQRTEQGDSAMYLCASVGPDTGNTIYFGEGSWLTVV.

The CDR3, as DNA: TGCAGCGTCTCTCGGGGCGACTACAATGAGCAGTTCTTC. It encodes CSVSRGDYNEQFF. This chain connects TRBV29-1 to TRBJ2-1, with D perhaps matching TRBD1 or TRBD2 (5 bases each). The CDR3 is 13 amino acids. Germline CDR1 reads SQVTM; CDR2 reads ANQGSEA. Trimming pared 6 bases from V and 3 bases from J, leaving 12 bases between.

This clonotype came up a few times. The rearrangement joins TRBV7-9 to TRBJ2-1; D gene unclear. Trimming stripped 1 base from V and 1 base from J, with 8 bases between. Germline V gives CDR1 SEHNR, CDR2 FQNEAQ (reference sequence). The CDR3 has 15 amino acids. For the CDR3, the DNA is TGTGCCAGCAGCTTAGAAGCTAGATCCTACAATGAGCAGTTCTTC. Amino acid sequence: CASSLEARSYNEQFF.

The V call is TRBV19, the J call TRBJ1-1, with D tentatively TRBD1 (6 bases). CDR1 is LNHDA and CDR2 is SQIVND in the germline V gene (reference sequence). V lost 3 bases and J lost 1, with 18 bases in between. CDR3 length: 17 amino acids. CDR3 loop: CASSILRGQDQNTEAFF. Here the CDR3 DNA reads TGTGCCAGTAGTATTCTTAGGGGACAAGACCAGAACACTGAAGCTTTCTTT.